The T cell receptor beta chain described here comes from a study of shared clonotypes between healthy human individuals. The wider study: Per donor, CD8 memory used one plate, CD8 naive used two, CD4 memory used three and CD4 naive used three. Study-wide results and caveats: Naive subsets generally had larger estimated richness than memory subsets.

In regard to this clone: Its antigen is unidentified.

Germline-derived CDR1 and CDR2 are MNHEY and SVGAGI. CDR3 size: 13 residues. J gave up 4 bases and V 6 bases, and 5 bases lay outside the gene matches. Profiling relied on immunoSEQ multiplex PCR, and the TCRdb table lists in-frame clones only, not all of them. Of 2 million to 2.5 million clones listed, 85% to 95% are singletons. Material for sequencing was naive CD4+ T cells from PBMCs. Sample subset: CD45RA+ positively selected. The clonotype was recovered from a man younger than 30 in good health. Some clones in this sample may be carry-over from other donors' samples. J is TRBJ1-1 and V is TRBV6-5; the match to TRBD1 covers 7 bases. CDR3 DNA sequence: TGTGCCAGCAGGCGAAGACAGGGCACTGAAGCTTTCTTT. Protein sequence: CASRRRQGTEAFF.